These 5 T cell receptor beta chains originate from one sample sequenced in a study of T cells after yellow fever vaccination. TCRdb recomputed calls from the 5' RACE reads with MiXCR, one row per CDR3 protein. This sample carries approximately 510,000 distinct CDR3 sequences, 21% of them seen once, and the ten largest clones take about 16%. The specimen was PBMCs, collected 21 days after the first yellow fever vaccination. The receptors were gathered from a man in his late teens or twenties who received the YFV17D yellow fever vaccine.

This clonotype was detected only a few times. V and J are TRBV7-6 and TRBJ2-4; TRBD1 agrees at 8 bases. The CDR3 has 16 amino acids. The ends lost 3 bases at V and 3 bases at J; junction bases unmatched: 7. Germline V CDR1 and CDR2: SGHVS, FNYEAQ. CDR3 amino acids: CASSLGAGGVKNIQYF. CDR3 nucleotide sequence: TGTGCCAGCAGCTTGGGGGCAGGGGGCGTCAAAAACATTCAGTACTTC.

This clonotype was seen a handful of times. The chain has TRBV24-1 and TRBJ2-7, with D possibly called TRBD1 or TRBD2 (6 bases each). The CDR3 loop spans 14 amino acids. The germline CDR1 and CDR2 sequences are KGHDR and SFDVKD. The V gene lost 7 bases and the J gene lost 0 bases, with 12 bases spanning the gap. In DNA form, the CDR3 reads TGTGCCACCAGACTTAGGGGGGACTCCTACGAGCAGTACGTC. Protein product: CATRLRGDSYEQYV.

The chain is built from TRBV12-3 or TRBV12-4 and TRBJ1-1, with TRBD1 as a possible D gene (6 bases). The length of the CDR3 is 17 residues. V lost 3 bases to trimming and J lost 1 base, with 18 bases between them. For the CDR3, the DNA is TGTGCCAGCAGTTTCACGGGGGCGGGACGGTGGAACACTGAAGCTTTCTTT. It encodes CASSFTGAGRWNTEAFF.

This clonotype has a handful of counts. This CDR3 reads CASSLGLHNEQFF. The CDR3 region has the DNA TGTGCCAGCAGCTTAGGTCTGCACAATGAGCAGTTCTTC. The chain uses TRBV7-2 and TRBJ2-1; D unclear. Trimming shortened V by 1 base and J by 5 bases, and 6 bases separated the two germline ends. The CDR3 extends over 13 amino acids. CDR1 is SGHTA and CDR2 is FQGNSA in the germline V gene.

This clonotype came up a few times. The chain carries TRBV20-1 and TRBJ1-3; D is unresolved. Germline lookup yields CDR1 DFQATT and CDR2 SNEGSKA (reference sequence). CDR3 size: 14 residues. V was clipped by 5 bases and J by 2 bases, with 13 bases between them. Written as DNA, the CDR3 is TGCAGTGCTCAGCGAACAGACACTGGAAACACCATATATTTT. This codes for CSAQRTDTGNTIYF.